The 11 T cell receptor beta chains presented below share a single source sample, sequenced in a study of blood T cell repertoires in COVID-19. The assay was immunoSEQ multiplex PCR, and TCRdb's table has in-frame clones only and misses some. The data show 75,000 to 90,000 clones, with around nine tenths seen just once and roughly 6% held by the top ten. What was sequenced was peripheral blood. The receptors come from a human donor in a cohort sampled during active COVID-19.

The rearrangement links TRBV19 to TRBJ1-1; TRBD1 agrees at 7 bases. The V segment lost 10 bases and the J segment 5 bases; nucleotides outside the gene matches: 7. Germline CDR1 and CDR2: LNHDA and SQIVND (reference sequence). The length of the CDR3 is 12 residues. The chain's CDR3 is CATSPGGTEAFF. CDR3 DNA sequence: TGTGCCACTTCCCCAGGGGGAACTGAAGCTTTCTTT. The whole variable domain, remainder taken from reference TRBV19 and TRBJ1-1, is DGGITQSPKYLFRKEGQNVTLSCEQNLNHDAMYWYRQDPGQGLRLIYYSQIVNDFQKGDIAEGYSVSREKKESFPLTVTSAQKNPTAFYLCATSPGGTEAFFGQGTRLTVV.

This sequence joins TRBV7-6 and TRBJ1-1; D possibly corresponds to TRBD1 (6 bases). CDR3 length: 16 residues. The V gene lost 0 bases and the J gene lost 1 base, with 12 bases spanning the gap. CDR1 and CDR2 from the germline V gene are SGHVS and FNYEAQ. The CDR3 region is CASSLAPLGGNTEAFF. The CDR3 DNA is TGTGCCAGCAGCTTAGCGCCATTAGGGGGGAACACTGAAGCTTTCTTT.

The rearrangement uses TRBV6-2 or TRBV6-3 and TRBJ2-5, with 8 nucleotides matching TRBD2. This CDR3 comprises 16 residues. V lost 6 bases and J lost 4; bases outside the gene matches: 13. Germline V lookup: CDR1 MNHEY, CDR2 SVGEGT. CDR3 sequence: CASSPPGTRGSETQYF. The CDR3 DNA sequence: TGTGCCAGCAGCCCCCCCGGGACTAGGGGCTCAGAGACCCAGTACTTC.

The chain couples TRBV2 to TRBJ2-3; a possible D gene is TRBD2 (7 bases). The length of the CDR3 is 14 residues. CDR1 is SNHLY, CDR2 FYNNEI, per germline. Trimming stripped 10 bases from V and 4 bases from J, with 18 bases between. CDR3 sequence reads: CATPWGGPPDTQYF. CDR3 bases: TGTGCCACCCCTTGGGGGGGGCCCCCAGATACGCAGTATTTT. Full variable domain (remainder filled in from reference TRBV2 and TRBJ2-3): EPEVTQTPSHQVTQMGQEVILRCVPISNHLYFYWYRQILGQKVEFLVSFYNNEISEKSEIFDDQFSVERPDGSNFTLKIRSTKLEDSAMYFCATPWGGPPDTQYFGPGTRLTVL.

This clone was picked up one time. The V call is TRBV7-9, the J call TRBJ1-1; possible D gene TRBD1, 5 bases. The V end lost 1 base, the J end lost 5 bases, and 23 bases lay between the germline ends. Per the germline V gene, CDR1 is SEHNR and CDR2 is FQNEAQ (reference sequence). The CDR3 covers 18 residues. CDR3 in DNA: TGTGCCAGCAGCTTAGTGGAGAACAGGAGGGTATTGGGAACTGAAGCTTTCTTT. Residues: CASSLVENRRVLGTEAFF.

V gene TRBV18 combines with J gene TRBJ1-1; unclear D gene. Between the trimmed V and J ends, which lost 1 base and 2 bases, there was a span of 5 bases. CDR1 is KGHSH and CDR2 is LQKENI in the germline V gene. This CDR3 contains 13 residues. The CDR3 nucleotides read TGTGCCAGCTCACCACGGCCAAACACTGAAGCTTTCTTT. This translates into CASSPRPNTEAFF.

The CDR3 DNA follows: TGTGCCAGCAGTGAGGACAGAGATTCGTACGAGCAGTACTTC. Its protein product is CASSEDRDSYEQYF. The V gene is TRBV2, the J gene TRBJ2-7; D possibly corresponds to TRBD1 (6 bases). This CDR3 region has 14 residues. V lost 3 bases and J lost 4, with 13 bases in between. CDR1 SNHLY and CDR2 FYNNEI come from the germline V gene. The variable domain in full, completed from reference TRBV2 and TRBJ2-7, reads EPEVTQTPSHQVTQMGQEVILRCVPISNHLYFYWYRQILGQKVEFLVSFYNNEISEKSEIFDDQFSVERPDGSNFTLKIRSTKLEDSAMYFCASSEDRDSYEQYFGPGTRLTVT.

The chain recombines TRBV10-2 with TRBJ1-4; D is undetermined. The V end lost 0 bases, the J end lost 2 bases, and 13 bases lay between the germline ends. CDR3 length: 17 amino acids. Germline CDR1 reads WSHSY; CDR2 reads SAAADI. The CDR3 coding sequence is TGCGCCAGCAGTGAGTCGAAACGGGGATCGACTAATGAAAAACTGTTTTTT. Protein sequence: CASSESKRGSTNEKLFF.

The chain links TRBV18 to TRBJ2-3; TRBD1 might be the D (6 bases). The CDR3 runs to 16 residues. Trimming pared 1 base from V and 0 bases from J, leaving 11 bases between. Germline CDR1 is KGHSH and CDR2 is LQKENI. The CDR3 bases are TGTGCCAGCTCACCACAGGGGGTTAGGAGCACAGATACGCAGTATTTT. Residues: CASSPQGVRSTDTQYF. The whole variable domain, remainder taken from reference TRBV18 and TRBJ2-3, is NAGVMQNPRHLVRRRGQEARLRCSPMKGHSHVYWYRQLPEEGLKFMVYLQKENIIDESGMPKERFSAEFPKEGPSILRIQQVVRGDSAAYFCASSPQGVRSTDTQYFGPGTRLTVL.

The J gene is TRBJ2-3, the V gene TRBV10-3, with TRBD2 as a possible D gene (6 bases). The germline V gene encodes CDR1 ENHRY and CDR2 SYGVKD. The CDR3 loop spans 14 amino acids. The V gene lost 7 bases and the J gene lost 2 bases, with 13 bases spanning the gap. The CDR3 coding sequence is TGTGCCATCACCCGGGACTCCCTCACAGATACGCAGTATTTT. Translating gives CAITRDSLTDTQYF.

The chain couples TRBV18 to TRBJ1-4; D may be TRBD1 (6 bases). The V and J ends lost 5 bases and 2 bases respectively, with 12 bases between them. The CDR3 has 15 residues. Germline V gives CDR1 KGHSH, CDR2 LQKENI. The CDR3 reads CASSTRQETNEKLFF. The CDR3, as DNA: TGTGCCAGCTCAACCCGACAGGAGACTAATGAAAAACTGTTTTTT. The variable domain in full, with the rest retrieved from reference TRBV18 and TRBJ1-4, is NAGVMQNPRHLVRRRGQEARLRCSPMKGHSHVYWYRQLPEEGLKFMVYLQKENIIDESGMPKERFSAEFPKEGPSILRIQQVVRGDSAAYFCASSTRQETNEKLFFGSGTQLSVL.